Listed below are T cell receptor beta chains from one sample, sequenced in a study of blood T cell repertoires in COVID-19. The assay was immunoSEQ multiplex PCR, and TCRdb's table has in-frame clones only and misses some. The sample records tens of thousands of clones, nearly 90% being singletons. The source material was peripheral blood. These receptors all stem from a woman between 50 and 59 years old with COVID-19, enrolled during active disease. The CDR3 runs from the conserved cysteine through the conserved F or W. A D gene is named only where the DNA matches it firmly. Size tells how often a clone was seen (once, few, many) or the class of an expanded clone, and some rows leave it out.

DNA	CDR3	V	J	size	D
TGTGCCAGTAGCAACAGGGGGCGAGTTTACGAGCAGTACTTC	CASSNRGRVYEQYF	TRBV19	TRBJ2-7	-	TRBD1
TGCGCCAGCAGCTTAGCCGGGACAGATGGCTACACCTTC	CASSLAGTDGYTF	TRBV5-1	TRBJ1-2	-	TRBD1
TGCGCCAGCAGCTTTTACGGAGATGAAAAACTGTTTTTT	CASSFYGDEKLFF	TRBV5-1	TRBJ1-4	-	-
TGTGCCAGCAGTTATAGGAGGGGGCCCTATCAGCCCCAGCATTTT	CASSYRRGPYQPQHF	TRBV6-5	TRBJ1-5	few	TRBD1
TGTGCCAGCAGTACTTCTAGCGTCAACAATGAGCAGTTCTTC	CASSTSSVNNEQFF	TRBV28	TRBJ2-1	-	-
TGTGCCCGAGCGGGCCCGGCGGGCGAGCAGTACTTC	CARAGPAGEQYF	TRBV30	TRBJ2-7	-	-
TGTGCCAGCAGTTTGGACTCCTGGGGCACCGGGGAGCTGTTTTTT	CASSLDSWGTGELFF	TRBV6-5	TRBJ2-2	once	-
TGTGCCAGCAGTCCCGCCTTCGAGTTACAGTACTTC	CASSPAFELQYF	TRBV28	TRBJ2-7	-	-
TGTGCCAGCACCCTGGGACATTACAATGAGCAGTTCTTC	CASTLGHYNEQFF	TRBV28	TRBJ2-1	-	-
TGTGCCAGCAGTTTAAAGTTAGGCAGGGACTATAATCAGCCCCAGCATTTT	CASSLKLGRDYNQPQHF	TRBV28	TRBJ1-5	-	-
TGCGCCAGCAGCCGGGAATTAGGGAGGAATGAGCAGTTCTTC	CASSRELGRNEQFF	TRBV4-3	TRBJ2-1	-	-
TGTGCCAGCAGCTCTACAGCCTACGGGCAGTACTTC	CASSSTAYGQYF	TRBV11-1	TRBJ2-7	-	-
TGTGCCAGCAGTGAGACAGTGAACACTGAAGCTTTCTTT	CASSETVNTEAFF	TRBV12-3/TRBV12-4	TRBJ1-1	-	-
TGCGCCAGCAGTGCGGATGAAGCGGGAGGGAACACCGGGGAGCTGTTTTTT	CASSADEAGGNTGELFF	TRBV4-1	TRBJ2-2	-	TRBD2
TGTGCCAGCAGCTTGGTTGCAGGCAATCAGCCCCAGCATTTT	CASSLVAGNQPQHF	TRBV5-5	TRBJ1-5	once	-
TGTGCCAGCAGTTTCCGGGACAGGATCTCCTACGAGCAGTACTTC	CASSFRDRISYEQYF	TRBV27	TRBJ2-7	few	TRBD1
TGTGCCAGCAGTGCCGGGACACCAACTCCAACCGAGCAGTACTTC	CASSAGTPTPTEQYF	TRBV27	TRBJ2-7	-	-
TGTGCCATCAGTGAGTCGAGAGGCTACTCCTACGAGCAGTACTTC	CAISESRGYSYEQYF	TRBV10-3	TRBJ2-7	-	-
TGTGCCAGCCAGGGACTAGCGGGAGGGACGTACACCGGGGAGCTGTTTTTT	CASQGLAGGTYTGELFF	TRBV2	TRBJ2-2	-	TRBD2
TGTGCCAGCAGCTTAGACGGGAGGCAAGGCACAGATACGCAGTATTTT	CASSLDGRQGTDTQYF	TRBV7-2	TRBJ2-3	-	TRBD2
TGTGCCAGCAGTCTCCCCCGTCCGGACACCGGGGAGCTGTTTTTT	CASSLPRPDTGELFF	TRBV6-5	TRBJ2-2	-	-
TGTGCCTGGACCCAGTACGGGGCCGGGGAGCTGTTTTTT	CAWTQYGAGELFF	TRBV30	TRBJ2-2	-	-
TGTGCCAGCCACGGAGGGGGGAGGGCCAGGGATGAGCAGTTCTTC	CASHGGGRARDEQFF	TRBV19	TRBJ2-1	-	-
TGTGCCAGCAGTGAGTACTACGAGCAGTACTTC	CASSEYYEQYF	TRBV2	TRBJ2-7	-	-
TGTGCCAGCAGCCAAGATCTCCCCCTAGCGGGAGTCCCCGGGGAGCTGTTTTTT	CASSQDLPLAGVPGELFF	TRBV4-2	TRBJ2-2	-	TRBD2
TGTGCCAGCAGTCCCCGGGCGGGAGGGCCTTACGAGCAGTACTTC	CASSPRAGGPYEQYF	TRBV6-5	TRBJ2-7	-	TRBD2
TGTGCCAGCAGTGGTTCCAGCGGGAGATTAGATACGCAGTATTTT	CASSGSSGRLDTQYF	TRBV2	TRBJ2-3	-	TRBD2
TGTGCCAGCAGCCCCTTAGCGGGCGGAGTCAAAAACATTCAGTACTTC	CASSPLAGGVKNIQYF	TRBV11-2	TRBJ2-4	-	TRBD2
TGCGCCAGCAGCCAAGCGGTCGCGGCGGCCTACGAGCAGTACTTC	CASSQAVAAAYEQYF	TRBV5-1	TRBJ2-7	-	-
TGTGCCAGCAGTCGACAGCTCAATCAGCCCCAGCATTTT	CASSRQLNQPQHF	TRBV6-5	TRBJ1-5	once	-
TGTGCCAGCAGCAAACAGGGACCTGAAGCTTTCTTT	CASSKQGPEAFF	TRBV7-9	TRBJ1-1	-	-
TGTGCCTGGAGTATGGCAGGGGGACACTCACCCCTCCACTTT	CAWSMAGGHSPLHF	TRBV30	TRBJ1-6	-	TRBD1
TGTGCCAGCAGTTCGGGACTAGGCTACGAGCAGTACTTC	CASSSGLGYEQYF	TRBV27	TRBJ2-7	-	TRBD2
TGCAGCGCCTGGACAGGGAGAGACACTGAAGCTTTCTTT	CSAWTGRDTEAFF	TRBV29-1	TRBJ1-1	-	TRBD1
TGTGCCAGCAGCCTGGTGCGGAACTCCTACGAGCAGTACTTC	CASSLVRNSYEQYF	TRBV14	TRBJ2-7	-	-
TGTGCCAGCAGCTCGGCTGGGGCCAACGTCCTGACTTTC	CASSSAGANVLTF	TRBV11-2	TRBJ2-6	-	-
TGTGCCAGTAGTTCGCGACAGGGGATTGAGCAGTTCTTC	CASSSRQGIEQFF	TRBV19	TRBJ2-1	-	TRBD1
TGTGCCAGCAGCTCCGGGACAGGGGGCGAGGCACACCAGTACTTC	CASSSGTGGEAHQYF	TRBV6-5	TRBJ2-5	-	TRBD1
TGTGCCAGCAGCCGACGGGTTAGTGGGCGGGGAGCGTCACCCCTCCACTTT	CASSRRVSGRGASPLHF	TRBV7-8	TRBJ1-6	-	-
TGTGCCAGCAGTAAGCCACTAGCGGGAGATATTGGTGAGCAGTTCTTC	CASSKPLAGDIGEQFF	TRBV28	TRBJ2-1	once	TRBD2
TGTGCCAGCAGCTTAGGTAGCGGACAGGGAGCCTATGGCTACACCTTC	CASSLGSGQGAYGYTF	TRBV7-2	TRBJ1-2	few	TRBD1
TGTGCCTCAGATCTAGGGGCCTCCTATGGCTACACCTTC	CASDLGASYGYTF	TRBV7-9	TRBJ1-2	-	-
TGTGCCAGCAGCCAGTGGGAGGGAGGTCAGCCCCAGCATTTT	CASSQWEGGQPQHF	TRBV3-1/TRBV3-2	TRBJ1-5	medium-sized	-
TGTGCCAGCAGTTCCCTCCCTGGACTAGCGGTTCTTTCCACCTACGAGCAGTACTTC	CASSSLPGLAVLSTYEQYF	TRBV28	TRBJ2-7	-	TRBD2
TGTGCCAGCAGCCCAGGGGGCGGGACCAAAAACATTCAGTACTTC	CASSPGGGTKNIQYF	TRBV11-2	TRBJ2-4	-	TRBD1
TGTGCCAGCAGCCAGGGTCCTCATAATCAGCCCCAGCATTTT	CASSQGPHNQPQHF	TRBV7-2	TRBJ1-5	few	-
TGTGCCACGGCGCTCTCCGGGTCCTCCACCTACGAGCAGTACTTC	CATALSGSSTYEQYF	TRBV6-5	TRBJ2-7	-	-
TGTGCCAGCAGCTGGACTAGCTCGACCTACAATGAGCAGTTCTTC	CASSWTSSTYNEQFF	TRBV3-1/TRBV3-2	TRBJ2-1	-	TRBD2
TGTGCCAGCTCACCGAAGACGGGGACCGGGGAGCTGTTTTTT	CASSPKTGTGELFF	TRBV18	TRBJ2-2	-	-
TGTGCCAGTAGTATAGGCGGGGAGCAGTACTTC	CASSIGGEQYF	TRBV19	TRBJ2-7	-	-
TGTGCCAGCAGTCCGACAGGCGAACCTAGCACAGATACGCAGTATTTT	CASSPTGEPSTDTQYF	TRBV28	TRBJ2-3	-	-
TGTGCCAGCAGATACAGGGGCCTGACTGAAGCTTTCTTT	CASRYRGLTEAFF	TRBV6-2/TRBV6-3	TRBJ1-1	once	TRBD1